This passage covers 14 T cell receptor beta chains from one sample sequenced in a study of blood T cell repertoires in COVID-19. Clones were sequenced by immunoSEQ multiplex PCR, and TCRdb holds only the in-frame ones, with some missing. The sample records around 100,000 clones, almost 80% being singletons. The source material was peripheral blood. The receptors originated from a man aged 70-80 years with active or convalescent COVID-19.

The CDR3 DNA is TGTGCCATCAGTGAGATCCTAGATGGCTATGGCTACACCTTC. It translates to CAISEILDGYGYTF. The chain employs TRBV10-3 and TRBJ1-2, with D uncertain. The CDR3 is made up of 14 amino acids. Trimming stripped 2 bases from V and 4 bases from J, with 11 bases between. CDR1 and CDR2 (germline): ENHRY, SYGVKD.

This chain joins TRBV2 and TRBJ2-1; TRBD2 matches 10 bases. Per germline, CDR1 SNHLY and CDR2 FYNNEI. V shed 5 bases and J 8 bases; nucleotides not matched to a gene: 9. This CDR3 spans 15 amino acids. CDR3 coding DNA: TGTGCCAGCAGTCTGGCAGCGGGGGGGCCTTATGAGCAGTTCTTC. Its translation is CASSLAAGGPYEQFF.

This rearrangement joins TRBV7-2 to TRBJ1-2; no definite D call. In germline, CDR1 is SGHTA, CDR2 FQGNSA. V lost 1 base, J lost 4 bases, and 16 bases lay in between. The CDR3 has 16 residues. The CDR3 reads CASSLDSRGFSYGYTF. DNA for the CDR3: TGTGCCAGCAGCTTAGACTCAAGAGGGTTTAGCTATGGCTACACCTTC. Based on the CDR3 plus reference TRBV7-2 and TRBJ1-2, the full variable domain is GAGVSQSPSNKVTEKGKDVELRCDPISGHTALYWYRQSLGQGLEFLIYFQGNSAPDKSGLPSDRFSAERTGGSVSTLTIQRTQQEDSAVYLCASSLDSRGFSYGYTFGSGTRLTVV.

The CDR3 loop is CASSLAPRAGRYNEQFF. Written as DNA, the CDR3 is TGTGCCAGCAGCTTAGCCCCCCGGGCGGGAAGATACAATGAGCAGTTCTTC. The J gene is TRBJ2-1, the V gene TRBV11-2; a possible D gene is TRBD2 (6 bases). V was trimmed by 1 base and J by 4 bases, leaving 17 bases between them. Germline V lookup: CDR1 SGHAT, CDR2 FQNNGV. The CDR3 contains 17 residues.

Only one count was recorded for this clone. The CDR3 DNA is TGCAGTGCTAGTGCGGCCTACGAGCAGTACTTC. This codes for CSASAAYEQYF. The chain combines TRBV20-1 with TRBJ2-7; no reliable D call. With 3 bases removed from V and 2 bases from J, the gap between germline ends came to 5 bases. Germline CDR1 DFQATT, CDR2 SNEGSKA (reference sequence). The CDR3 totals 11 residues.

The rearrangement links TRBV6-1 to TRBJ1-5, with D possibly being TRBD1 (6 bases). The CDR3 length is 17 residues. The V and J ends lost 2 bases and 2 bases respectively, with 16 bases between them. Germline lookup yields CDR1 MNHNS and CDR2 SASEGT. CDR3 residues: CASSERAGVGGNQPQHF. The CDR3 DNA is TGTGCCAGCAGTGAACGGGCAGGGGTAGGTGGCAATCAGCCCCAGCATTTT.

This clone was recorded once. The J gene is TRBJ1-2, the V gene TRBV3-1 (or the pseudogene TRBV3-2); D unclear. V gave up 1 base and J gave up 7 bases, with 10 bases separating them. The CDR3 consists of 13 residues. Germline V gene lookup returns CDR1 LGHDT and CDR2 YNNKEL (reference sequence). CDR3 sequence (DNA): TGTGCCAGCAGCCAAGGGGCCCCAGGTGGCTACACCTTC. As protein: CASSQGAPGGYTF.

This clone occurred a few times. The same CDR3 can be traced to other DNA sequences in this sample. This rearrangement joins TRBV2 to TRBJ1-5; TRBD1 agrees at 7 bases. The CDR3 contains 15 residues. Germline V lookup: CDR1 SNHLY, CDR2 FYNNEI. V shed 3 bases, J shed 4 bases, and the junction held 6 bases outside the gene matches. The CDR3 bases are TGTGCCAGCAGTGATAGGACAGGAGGGAATCAGCCCCAGCATTTT. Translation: CASSDRTGGNQPQHF.

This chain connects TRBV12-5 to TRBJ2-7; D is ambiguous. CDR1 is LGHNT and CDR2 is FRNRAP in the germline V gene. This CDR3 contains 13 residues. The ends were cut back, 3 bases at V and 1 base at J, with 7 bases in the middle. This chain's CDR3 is CASGLTESYEQYF. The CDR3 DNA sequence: TGTGCTAGTGGTTTAACAGAATCCTACGAGCAGTACTTC.

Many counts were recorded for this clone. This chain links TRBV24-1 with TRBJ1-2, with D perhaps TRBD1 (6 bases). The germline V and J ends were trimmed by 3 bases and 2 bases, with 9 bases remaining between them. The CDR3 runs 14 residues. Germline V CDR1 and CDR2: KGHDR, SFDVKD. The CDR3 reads CATSDPGTNYGYTF. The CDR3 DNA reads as TGTGCCACCAGTGATCCCGGGACAAACTATGGCTACACCTTC.

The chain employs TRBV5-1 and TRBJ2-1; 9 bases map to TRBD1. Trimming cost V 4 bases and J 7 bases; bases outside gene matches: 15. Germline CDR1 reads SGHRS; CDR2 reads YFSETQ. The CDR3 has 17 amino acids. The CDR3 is CASSITGTGILGNEQFF. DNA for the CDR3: TGCGCCAGCAGCATAACCGGGACAGGGATTTTGGGTAATGAGCAGTTCTTC.

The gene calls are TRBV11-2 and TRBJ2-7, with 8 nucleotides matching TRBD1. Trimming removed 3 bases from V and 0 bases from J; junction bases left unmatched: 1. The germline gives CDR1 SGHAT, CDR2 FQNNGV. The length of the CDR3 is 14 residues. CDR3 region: CASSFDRGSYEQYF. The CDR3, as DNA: TGTGCCAGCAGCTTCGACAGGGGCTCCTACGAGCAGTACTTC.

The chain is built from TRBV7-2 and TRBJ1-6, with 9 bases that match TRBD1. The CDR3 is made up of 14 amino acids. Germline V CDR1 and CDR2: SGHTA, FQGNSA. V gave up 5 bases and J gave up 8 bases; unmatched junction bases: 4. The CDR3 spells CASSPDRGYSPLHF. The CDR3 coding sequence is TGTGCCAGCAGCCCAGACAGGGGGTATTCACCCCTCCACTTT.

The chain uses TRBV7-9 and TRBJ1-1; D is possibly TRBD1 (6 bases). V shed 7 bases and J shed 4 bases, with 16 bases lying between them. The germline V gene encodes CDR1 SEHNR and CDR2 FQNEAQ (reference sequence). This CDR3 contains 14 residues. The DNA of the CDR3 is TGTGCCAGCACTACTGCAGGGGTCAGCACTGAAGCTTTCTTT. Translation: CASTTAGVSTEAFF.